This TCR beta chain appears in the sequencing data of a study of T-cell memory formation after mild COVID-19. Study background: Largely donor-specific TCR clusters were found.

Findings and caveats of the study: The appearance of some responding clones in pre-infection memory suggested that cross-reactive memory joined. What remained unconfirmed was the SARS-CoV-2 specificity of second-wave clones peaking on day 37.

This clonotype came up a few times. Its antigen is currently unknown. From the 5' RACE reads, TCRdb called clonotypes with MiXCR, one entry per CDR3 protein. Here the sample spans a few hundred thousand distinct CDR3 sequences, 16% being singletons. This TCR came from a man between 18 and 35 years old who had mild COVID-19 (a few samples of this study predate the infection). Cell type and time point are not known. Sequenced: PBMCs or a T cell subset sorted from them (not recorded which).

CDR3 region: CASSFLGGPTEAFF. The CDR3 DNA follows: TGTGCCAGCAGTTTTTTAGGGGGGCCGACTGAAGCTTTCTTT. V usage is TRBV12-3 or TRBV12-4 and J usage is TRBJ1-1, with D perhaps matching TRBD1 (6 bases). Trimming stripped 3 bases from V and 5 bases from J, with 13 bases between. This CDR3 spans 14 amino acids.